A single sample is the source of the 9 T cell receptor beta chains below, sequenced in a study of blood T cell repertoires in COVID-19. Produced via immunoSEQ multiplex PCR; TCRdb's table is partial and in-frame only. The data contain approximately 85,000 clones, around four fifths of them singletons. Specimen: peripheral blood. The receptors were sampled from a woman aged 70 to 79 with active or convalescent COVID-19.

The rearrangement links TRBV9 to TRBJ2-2, with 8 bases fitting TRBD2. The germline V gene has CDR1 SGDLS and CDR2 YYNGEE. The CDR3 sequence is 15 residues long. With 4 bases clipped from V and 7 bases from J, the junction kept 9 bases outside the gene matches. The CDR3 is CASSPSGAGVGELFF. CDR3 nucleotides: TGTGCCAGCAGCCCGAGTGGAGCGGGGGTCGGGGAGCTGTTTTTT.

V gene TRBV6-5 combines with J gene TRBJ1-2, with a weak D call TRBD1 (5 bases). V was pared by 6 bases and J by 8 bases, with 10 bases between. The CDR3 has 11 residues. Per the germline V gene, CDR1 is MNHEY and CDR2 is SVGAGI. The CDR3 bases are TGTGCCAGCAGGCAGGGTGGCGGCTACACCTTC. Translating gives CASRQGGGYTF.

The V and J genes are TRBV11-2 and TRBJ2-7; 8 bases match TRBD2. This CDR3 comprises 16 residues. The V gene end was trimmed by 4 bases and the J gene end by 0 bases; junction bases not matched to a gene: 8. Per germline, CDR1 SGHAT and CDR2 FQNNGV. The DNA for the CDR3 is TGTGCCAGCAGCTCGGGATTAGCGGGGTCCTCCTACGAGCAGTACTTC. Its translation is CASSSGLAGSSYEQYF.

The rearrangement links TRBV4-3 to TRBJ1-4, with no clear D. Germline V gives CDR1 LGHNA, CDR2 YSLEER. The V end lost 4 bases, the J end lost 8 bases, and 23 bases lay between the germline ends. This CDR3 contains 17 residues. The CDR3 is CASSLSSAAGRKEKLFF. CDR3 DNA sequence: TGCGCCAGCAGCCTCAGTTCCGCCGCCGGGAGAAAAGAAAAACTGTTTTTT.

V usage is TRBV5-5 and J usage is TRBJ1-2; D is unresolved. V was pared by 0 bases and J by 1 base, with 10 bases between. The CDR3 consists of 15 residues. CDR1 SGHKS and CDR2 YYEKEE come from the germline V gene (reference sequence). In DNA form, the CDR3 reads TGTGCCAGCAGCTTGGCCGTCGGGGATAACTATGGCTACACCTTC. This encodes CASSLAVGDNYGYTF. Full variable domain (outside the CDR3, taken from reference TRBV5-5 and TRBJ1-2): DAGVTQSPTHLIKTRGQQVTLRCSPISGHKSVSWYQQVLGQGPQFIFQYYEKEERGRGNFPDRFSARQFPNYSSELNVNALLLGDSALYLCASSLAVGDNYGYTFGSGTRLTVV.

The chain carries TRBV28 and TRBJ2-1, with 8 bases that match TRBD2. The CDR3 spans 16 residues. CDR1 and CDR2 (germline): MDHEN, SYDVKM. V shed 6 bases and J 0 bases; nucleotides not matched to a gene: 7. CDR3 amino acids: CASSLGGASSYNEQFF. The CDR3, as DNA: TGTGCCAGCAGCCTCGGGGGGGCAAGCTCCTACAATGAGCAGTTCTTC.

The V call is TRBV6-1, the J call TRBJ2-5; 9 bases map to TRBD1. CDR3 length: 16 residues. The germline gives CDR1 MNHNS, CDR2 SASEGT. Germline trimming cut 3 bases from V and 3 bases from J; bases unmatched to any gene: 8. CDR3 sequence: CASSERGQGNKETQYF. CDR3 nucleotides: TGTGCCAGCAGTGAGCGCGGACAGGGGAATAAAGAGACCCAGTACTTC.

V and J are TRBV18 and TRBJ1-3; D perhaps matches TRBD1 (5 bases). The CDR3 runs 16 residues. The V end lost 1 base, the J end lost 1 base, and 11 bases lay between the germline ends. The germline V gene has CDR1 KGHSH and CDR2 LQKENI. CDR3 loop: CASSPRTGDSGNTIYF. The DNA for the CDR3 is TGTGCCAGCTCACCACGTACGGGGGATTCTGGAAACACCATATATTTT.

The J gene is TRBJ1-1, the V gene TRBV5-1, with D perhaps TRBD1 (5 bases). The germline V and J ends were trimmed by 5 bases and 1 base, with 9 bases remaining between them. The germline CDR1 and CDR2 sequences are SGHRS and YFSETQ. The CDR3 totals 13 residues. CDR3 DNA sequence: TGCGCCAGCAGTTGGCAGGGGAACACTGAAGCTTTCTTT. Its translation is CASSWQGNTEAFF.